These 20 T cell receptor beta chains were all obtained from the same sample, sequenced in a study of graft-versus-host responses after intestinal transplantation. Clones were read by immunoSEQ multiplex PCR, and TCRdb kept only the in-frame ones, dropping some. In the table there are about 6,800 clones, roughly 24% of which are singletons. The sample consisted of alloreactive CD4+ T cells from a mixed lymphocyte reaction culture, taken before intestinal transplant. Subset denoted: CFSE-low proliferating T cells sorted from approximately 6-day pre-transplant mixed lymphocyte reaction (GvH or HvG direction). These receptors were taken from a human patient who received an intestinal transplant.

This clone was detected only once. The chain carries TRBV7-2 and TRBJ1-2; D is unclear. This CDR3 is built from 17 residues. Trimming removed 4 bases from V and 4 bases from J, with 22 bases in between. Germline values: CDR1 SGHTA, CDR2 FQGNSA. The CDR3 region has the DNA TGTGCCAGCAGCTCAGTAATCGGAGACGGAAAGACCTATGGCTACACCTTC. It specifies CASSSVIGDGKTYGYTF.

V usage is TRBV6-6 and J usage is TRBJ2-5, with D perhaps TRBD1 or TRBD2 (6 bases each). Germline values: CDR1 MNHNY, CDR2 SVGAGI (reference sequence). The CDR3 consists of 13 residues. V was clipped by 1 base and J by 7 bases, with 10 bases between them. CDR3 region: CASSYLQGGTQYF. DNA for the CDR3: TGTGCCAGCAGTTACTTACAGGGAGGGACCCAGTACTTC.

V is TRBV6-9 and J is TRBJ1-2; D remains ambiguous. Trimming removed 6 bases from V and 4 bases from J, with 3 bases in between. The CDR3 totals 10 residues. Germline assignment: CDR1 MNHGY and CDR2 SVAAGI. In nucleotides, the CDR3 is TGTGCCAGCAGCTTCTATGGCTACACCTTC. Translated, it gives CASSFYGYTF.

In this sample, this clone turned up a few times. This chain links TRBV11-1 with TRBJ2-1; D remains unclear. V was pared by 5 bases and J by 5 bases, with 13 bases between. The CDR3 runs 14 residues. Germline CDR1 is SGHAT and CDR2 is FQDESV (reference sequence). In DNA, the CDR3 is TGTGCCAGCAGCCCGAAGGAGTGGCACAATGAGCAGTTCTTC. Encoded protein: CASSPKEWHNEQFF.

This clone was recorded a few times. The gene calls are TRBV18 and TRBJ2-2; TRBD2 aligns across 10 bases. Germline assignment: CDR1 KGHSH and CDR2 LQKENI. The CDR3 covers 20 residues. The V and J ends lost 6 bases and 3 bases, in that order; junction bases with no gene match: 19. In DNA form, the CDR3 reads TGTGCCAGCTCCCTACGACACCCCAGCGGGAGGGCCGTGGACACCGGGGAGCTGTTTTTT. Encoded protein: CASSLRHPSGRAVDTGELFF.

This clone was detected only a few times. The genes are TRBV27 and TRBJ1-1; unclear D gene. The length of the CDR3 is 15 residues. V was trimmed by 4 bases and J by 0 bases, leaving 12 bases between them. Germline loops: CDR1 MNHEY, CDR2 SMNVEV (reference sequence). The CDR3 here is CASSSPVGLNTEAFF. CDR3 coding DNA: TGTGCCAGCAGTTCCCCGGTAGGGCTGAACACTGAAGCTTTCTTT.

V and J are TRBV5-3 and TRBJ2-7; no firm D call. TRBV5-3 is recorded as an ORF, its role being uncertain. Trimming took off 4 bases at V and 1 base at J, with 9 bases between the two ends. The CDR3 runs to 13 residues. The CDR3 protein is CARSRAASYEQYF. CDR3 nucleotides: TGTGCCAGAAGCAGGGCGGCGTCCTACGAGCAGTACTTC.

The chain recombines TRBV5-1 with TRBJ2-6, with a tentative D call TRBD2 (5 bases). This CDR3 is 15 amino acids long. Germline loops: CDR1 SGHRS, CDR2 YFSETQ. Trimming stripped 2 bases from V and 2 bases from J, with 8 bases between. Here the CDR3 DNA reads TGCGCCAGCAGCTTTGGAGCGGCTGGGGCCAACGTCCTGACTTTC. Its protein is CASSFGAAGANVLTF.

CDR3 amino acids: CASSIETIAPHQPQHF. The CDR3 bases are TGTGCCAGTAGTATCGAAACGATCGCCCCCCATCAGCCCCAGCATTTT. The chain carries TRBV19 and TRBJ1-5; D uncertain. The germline V gene encodes CDR1 LNHDA and CDR2 SQIVND (reference sequence). The CDR3 covers 16 residues. V shed 3 bases and J shed 5 bases, with 17 bases lying between them.

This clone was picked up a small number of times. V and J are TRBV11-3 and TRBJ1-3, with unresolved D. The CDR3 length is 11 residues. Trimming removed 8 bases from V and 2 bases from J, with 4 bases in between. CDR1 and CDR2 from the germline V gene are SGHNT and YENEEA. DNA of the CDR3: TGTGCCAGCCGGGCTGGAAACACCATATATTTT. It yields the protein CASRAGNTIYF.

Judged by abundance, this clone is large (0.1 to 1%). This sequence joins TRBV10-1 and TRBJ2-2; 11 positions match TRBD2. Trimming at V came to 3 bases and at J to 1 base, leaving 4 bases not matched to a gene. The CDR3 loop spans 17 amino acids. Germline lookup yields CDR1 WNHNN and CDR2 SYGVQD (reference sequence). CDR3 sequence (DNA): TGCGCCAGCAGTGACCGTGGACTAGCGGGGAACACCGGGGAGCTGTTTTTT. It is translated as CASSDRGLAGNTGELFF.

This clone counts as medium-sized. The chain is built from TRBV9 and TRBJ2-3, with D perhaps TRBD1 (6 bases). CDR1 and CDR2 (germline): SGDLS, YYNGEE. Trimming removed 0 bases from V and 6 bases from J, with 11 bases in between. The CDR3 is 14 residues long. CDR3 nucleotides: TGTGCCAGCAGCGTAGGGGGGCCGGGGGATACGCAGTATTTT. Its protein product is CASSVGGPGDTQYF.

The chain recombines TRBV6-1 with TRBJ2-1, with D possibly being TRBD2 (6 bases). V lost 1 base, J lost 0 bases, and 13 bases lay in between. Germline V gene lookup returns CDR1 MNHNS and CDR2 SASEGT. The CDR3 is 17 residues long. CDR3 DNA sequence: TGTGCCAGCAGTGAAGTGGGGGGAGGTGGCTCCTACAATGAGCAGTTCTTC. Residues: CASSEVGGGGSYNEQFF.

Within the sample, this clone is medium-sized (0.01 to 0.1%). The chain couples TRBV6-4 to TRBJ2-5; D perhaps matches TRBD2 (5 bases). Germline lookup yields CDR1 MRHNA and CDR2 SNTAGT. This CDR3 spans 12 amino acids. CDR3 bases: TGTGTTTCACCCCTAGCAAAAGAGACCCAGTACTTC. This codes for CVSPLAKETQYF.

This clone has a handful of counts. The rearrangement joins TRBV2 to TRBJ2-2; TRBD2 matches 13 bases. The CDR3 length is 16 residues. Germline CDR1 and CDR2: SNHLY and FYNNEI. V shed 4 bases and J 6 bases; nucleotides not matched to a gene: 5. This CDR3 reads CASSALTSGRPGELFF. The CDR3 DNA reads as TGTGCCAGCAGTGCCTTGACTAGCGGGAGGCCCGGGGAGCTGTTTTTT.

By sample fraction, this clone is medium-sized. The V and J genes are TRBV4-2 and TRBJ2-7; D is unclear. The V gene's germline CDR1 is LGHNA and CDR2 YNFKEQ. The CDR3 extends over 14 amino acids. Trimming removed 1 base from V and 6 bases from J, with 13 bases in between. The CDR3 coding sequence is TGTGCCAGCAGCCAAGGTTCTAGGGATCGCGAGCAGTACTTC. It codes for CASSQGSRDREQYF.

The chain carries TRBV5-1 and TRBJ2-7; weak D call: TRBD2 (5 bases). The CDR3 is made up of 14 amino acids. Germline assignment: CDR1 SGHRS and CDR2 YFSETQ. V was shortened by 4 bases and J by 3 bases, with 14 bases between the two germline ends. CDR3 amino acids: CASSPNLASYEQYF. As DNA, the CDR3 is TGCGCCAGCAGCCCAAACCTAGCCAGCTACGAGCAGTACTTC.

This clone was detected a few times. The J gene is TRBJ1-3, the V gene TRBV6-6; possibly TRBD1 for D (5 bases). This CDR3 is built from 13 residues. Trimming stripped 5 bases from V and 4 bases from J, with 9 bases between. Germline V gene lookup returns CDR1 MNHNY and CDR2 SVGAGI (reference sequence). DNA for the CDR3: TGTGCCAGCAGTCGGGGCCCCGGAAACACCATATATTTT. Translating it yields CASSRGPGNTIYF.

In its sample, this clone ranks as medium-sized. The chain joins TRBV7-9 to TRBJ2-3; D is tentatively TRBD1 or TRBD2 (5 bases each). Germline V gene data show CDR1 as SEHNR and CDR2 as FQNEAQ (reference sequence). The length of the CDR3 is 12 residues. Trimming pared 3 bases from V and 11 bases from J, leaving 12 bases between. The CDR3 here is CASSFPGTVQYF. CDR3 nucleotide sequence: TGTGCCAGCAGCTTCCCTGGGACGGTGCAGTATTTT.

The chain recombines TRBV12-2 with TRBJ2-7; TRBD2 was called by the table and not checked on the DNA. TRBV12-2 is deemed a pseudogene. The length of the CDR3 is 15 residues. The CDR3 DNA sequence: TGTGCAAGTCGCTTGCAAAGGGGACTCCCCTACGAGCAGTACTTC. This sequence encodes CASRLQRGLPYEQYF.